What follows are 15 T cell receptor beta chains derived from one specimen sequenced in a study of blood T cell repertoires in COVID-19 (dated by TCRdb to 2018 to 2020). Libraries came from the immunoSEQ multiplex PCR assay. TCRdb re-hosts the immuneACCESS table, in-frame sequences only. Its copies lack some clones; in the studies checked, an unresolved V gene accounts for under half of them, and the cause for the rest is not known. The sample table lists over 95,000 clones, more than 70% of them with a count of one. The ten largest account for approximately 5% of the sample. The sample taken for sequencing was peripheral blood. The receptors here all came from a woman aged 60 to 75 with COVID-19, enrolled during active disease.

The CDR3 region has the DNA TGCGCCAGCAGCCGCCTACTAGCGGGGGGCGTAGATGAGCAGTTCTTC. Protein sequence: CASSRLLAGGVDEQFF. V is TRBV4-3 and J is TRBJ2-1, with TRBD2 matching 12 bases. This CDR3 spans 16 amino acids. V gave up 4 bases and J gave up 8 bases; unmatched junction bases: 9. CDR1 is LGHNA, CDR2 YSLEER, per germline.

This chain connects TRBV14 to TRBJ2-4; a possible D gene is TRBD1 (5 bases). Germline loops: CDR1 SGHDN, CDR2 FVKESK. Trimming removed 0 bases from V and 0 bases from J, with 15 bases in between. The CDR3 sequence is 18 residues long. The CDR3 sequence: CASSQDWFLGVAKNIQYF. The CDR3 DNA follows: TGTGCCAGCAGCCAAGATTGGTTTCTAGGGGTAGCCAAAAACATTCAGTACTTC.

The chain has TRBV2 and TRBJ2-2, with 9 bases lining up with TRBD1. From germline, CDR1 is SNHLY and CDR2 FYNNEI. J lost 5 bases, V lost 6 bases, and 19 bases had no gene match. The CDR3 is made up of 19 amino acids. The CDR3 reads CASRNPGTGSWTGTGELFF. In DNA, the CDR3 is TGTGCCAGCAGGAACCCGGGGACAGGGAGTTGGACCGGGACCGGGGAGCTGTTTTTT.

This clone has a handful of counts. The rearrangement links TRBV19 to TRBJ1-5; possible D gene TRBD1, 6 bases. The CDR3 covers 16 residues. Between the trimmed V and J ends, which lost 3 bases and 0 bases, there was a span of 12 bases. The germline gives CDR1 LNHDA, CDR2 SQIVND (reference sequence). In DNA, the CDR3 is TGTGCCAGTAGTATTTCAGGGACACTTAGCAATCAGCCCCAGCATTTT. Translating it yields CASSISGTLSNQPQHF. Based on the CDR3 plus reference TRBV19 and TRBJ1-5, the full variable domain is DGGITQSPKYLFRKEGQNVTLSCEQNLNHDAMYWYRQDPGQGLRLIYYSQIVNDFQKGDIAEGYSVSREKKESFPLTVTSAQKNPTAFYLCASSISGTLSNQPQHFGDGTRLSIL.

The chain recombines TRBV5-1 with TRBJ1-1; D is unclear. This CDR3 is built from 13 residues. V lost 0 bases to trimming and J lost 0 bases, with 3 bases between them. CDR1 is SGHRS, CDR2 YFSETQ, per germline. The CDR3 loop reads CASSLVMNTEAFF. CDR3 DNA sequence: TGCGCCAGCAGCTTGGTTATGAACACTGAAGCTTTCTTT.

The V gene is TRBV14, the J gene TRBJ2-1; possibly TRBD2 for D (6 bases). The V end lost 1 base, the J end lost 2 bases, and 12 bases lay between the germline ends. CDR3 length: 16 amino acids. Germline V lookup: CDR1 SGHDN, CDR2 FVKESK. The CDR3 DNA follows: TGTGCCAGCAGCCAAGTGCCGCGGGGCACCTACAATGAGCAGTTCTTC. This codes for CASSQVPRGTYNEQFF.

The chain combines TRBV5-1 with TRBJ2-2; a weak D match, TRBD2 (7 bases). Trimming stripped 5 bases from V and 1 base from J, with 12 bases between. The CDR3 runs 15 residues. Germline assignment: CDR1 SGHRS and CDR2 YFSETQ. CDR3 coding DNA: TGCGCCAGCAGAGGGGGGGCCGAGAACACCGGGGAGCTGTTTTTT. The encoded protein is CASRGGAENTGELFF. The complete variable domain, with remaining parts taken from reference TRBV5-1 and TRBJ2-2, reads KAGVTQTPRYLIKTRGQQVTLSCSPISGHRSVSWYQQTPGQGLQFLFEYFSETQRNKGNFPGRFSGRQFSNSRSEMNVSTLELGDSALYLCASRGGAENTGELFFGEGSRLTVL.

This chain connects TRBV24-1 to TRBJ2-1; D is possibly TRBD1 (6 bases). Germline lookup yields CDR1 KGHDR and CDR2 SFDVKD. The CDR3 runs 15 residues. The germline V and J ends were trimmed by 5 bases and 9 bases, with 19 bases remaining between them. The CDR3 bases are TGTGCCACCAGTGGGGTACAGGGACCTGGGGGTGAGCAGTTCTTC. Its translation is CATSGVQGPGGEQFF.

The rearrangement joins TRBV2 to TRBJ1-2; D is unresolved. Germline CDR1 is SNHLY and CDR2 is FYNNEI. There are 8 residues in the CDR3. V was cut by 10 bases and J by 6 bases, with 3 bases left in between. This CDR3 is CAINGYTF. In DNA, the CDR3 is TGTGCCATTAATGGCTACACCTTC.

The chain recombines TRBV19 with TRBJ2-7; 10 positions match TRBD1. This CDR3 has 15 residues. V was pared by 3 bases and J by 4 bases, with 6 bases of the junction left unmatched. CDR1 LNHDA and CDR2 SQIVND come from the germline V gene (reference sequence). CDR3 nucleotide sequence: TGTGCCAGTAGTATCCTGGGACAGGGGAAATACGAGCAGTACTTC. Amino acid sequence: CASSILGQGKYEQYF. Complete variable domain (other parts from reference TRBV19 and TRBJ2-7): DGGITQSPKYLFRKEGQNVTLSCEQNLNHDAMYWYRQDPGQGLRLIYYSQIVNDFQKGDIAEGYSVSREKKESFPLTVTSAQKNPTAFYLCASSILGQGKYEQYFGPGTRLTVT.

This chain connects TRBV7-9 to TRBJ1-6; 7 nucleotides agree with TRBD1. CDR1 and CDR2 (germline): SEHNR, FQNEAQ (reference sequence). This CDR3 spans 16 amino acids. J lost 7 bases, V lost 1 base, and 7 bases had no gene match. The CDR3 spells CASSLGSGQLNSPLHF. The CDR3 DNA reads TGTGCCAGCAGCTTAGGTTCGGGACAGTTAAATTCACCCCTCCACTTT.

The chain couples TRBV4-1 to TRBJ2-7; TRBD1 matches at 9 bases. Per the germline V gene, CDR1 is MGHRA and CDR2 is YSYEKL. J lost 4 bases, V lost 1 base, and 2 bases had no gene match. CDR3 size: 14 residues. CDR3 residues: CASSQGDRGYEQYF. For the CDR3, the DNA is TGCGCCAGCAGCCAAGGAGACAGGGGGTACGAGCAGTACTTC.

The V call is TRBV6-5, the J call TRBJ1-6; 9 bases are a match to TRBD1. The germline V gene has CDR1 MNHEY and CDR2 SVGAGI. V shed 10 bases, J shed 8 bases, and the junction held 9 bases outside the gene matches. The CDR3 covers 14 residues. Written as DNA, the CDR3 is TGTGCCATGAACAGGGGGCTTGGGGATTCACCCCTCCACTTT. Amino acid sequence: CAMNRGLGDSPLHF.

The chain uses TRBV27 and TRBJ2-5; 7 nucleotides line up with TRBD2. Losses at the gene ends were 7 bases for V and 5 bases for J; bases not matched to a gene: 10. Germline V gene lookup returns CDR1 MNHEY and CDR2 SMNVEV (reference sequence). The CDR3 totals 14 residues. CDR3 residues: CASKGLGPSETQYF. CDR3 coding DNA: TGTGCCAGCAAAGGACTAGGGCCCTCGGAGACCCAGTACTTC.

This clone came up a few times. The chain joins TRBV7-8 to TRBJ1-5; no firm D call. Trimming cost V 2 bases and J 7 bases, with 15 bases left between them. The CDR3 loop spans 15 amino acids. Per germline, CDR1 SGHVS and CDR2 FQNEAQ. The CDR3 DNA is TGTGCCAGCAGCTTATACAGACGTCCCAACCAGCCCCAGCATTTT. Translated, it gives CASSLYRRPNQPQHF.